Shown below are 26 T cell receptor beta chains from a single sample sequenced in a study of PD-1 blockade in classical Hodgkin lymphoma (TCRdb year 2020). Preparation of the library involved the immunoSEQ multiplex PCR assay. TCRdb provides this immuneACCESS table in a form limited to in-frame rearrangements. Some clones are lacking; in checked studies, under half of them reflect an unresolved V gene, and why the rest are absent is not known. The sample contains 20,000 to 25,000 clones, 75% to 90% of them found a single time. The ten top clones hold approximately 2.8% of the sample. Sample time point, as interpreted from the label and publication: cycle 4 day 1 (C4D1), after six to seven weeks of nivolumab. Relapse after autologous stem cell transplantation had occurred in all trial patients, and cohorts A, B and C were distinguished by prior brentuximab vedotin exposure. Using a Miltenyi CD4+ T cell isolation kit, CD4+ T cells were purified from thawed PBMCs through magnetic negative selection.

The source was CD4+ T cells from blood, collected before the fourth cycle of nivolumab. The receptor source for this set is a human donor with classical Hodgkin lymphoma.

The chain carries TRBV6-4 and TRBJ1-2, with D unresolved. The CDR3 loop spans 13 amino acids. The V gene lost 0 bases and the J gene lost 8 bases, with 10 bases spanning the gap. Germline V gene sequence: CDR1 MRHNA, CDR2 SNTAGT. In DNA form, the CDR3 reads TGTGCCAGCAGTGACTCACGGGGTTTCGGCTACACCTTC. Translation: CASSDSRGFGYTF.

V is TRBV7-9 and J is TRBJ2-5; unclear D gene. Germline assignment: CDR1 SEHNR and CDR2 FQNEAQ (reference sequence). V lost 3 bases to trimming and J lost 5 bases, with 13 bases between them. The CDR3 totals 14 residues. The CDR3 loop reads CASSLGQGLETQYF. DNA of the CDR3: TGTGCCAGCAGCTTGGGCCAAGGTCTTGAGACCCAGTACTTC.

This chain links TRBV12-2 with TRBJ2-5. TRBV12-2 is reported as a pseudogene. The CDR3 covers 14 residues. CDR3 sequence (DNA): TGTGCAAGTCGCTTAGGGATGAAACAAGAGACCCAGTACTTC. Translation: CASRLGMKQETQYF.

The genes are TRBV30 and TRBJ1-5, with 7 bases lining up with TRBD1. Germline CDR1 is GTSNPN and CDR2 is SVGIG (reference sequence). The CDR3 is 14 amino acids. Losses at the gene ends were 3 bases for V and 7 bases for J; bases not matched to a gene: 9. In DNA, the CDR3 is TGTGCCTGGAGCGAGGGGGCGAGCAGCCAGCCCCAGCATTTT. Translating it yields CAWSEGASSQPQHF.

V gene TRBV19 combines with J gene TRBJ2-7; TRBD1 might be the D (5 bases). With 3 bases removed from V and 4 bases from J, the gap between germline ends came to 13 bases. This CDR3 is built from 14 residues. Germline CDR1 is LNHDA and CDR2 is SQIVND (reference sequence). The CDR3 region is CASSISGFGYEQYF. CDR3 coding DNA: TGTGCCAGTAGTATTTCAGGGTTCGGGTACGAGCAGTACTTC.

The rearrangement uses TRBV2 and TRBJ1-5, with 7 bases fitting TRBD1. The CDR3 is made up of 14 amino acids. Germline assignment: CDR1 SNHLY and CDR2 FYNNEI. V dropped 5 bases and J dropped 6; count of bases not matched to a gene: 7. In DNA form, the CDR3 reads TGTGCCAGCAGTCTACAGGGGATGGGTCAGCCCCAGCATTTT. It encodes CASSLQGMGQPQHF.

The gene calls are TRBV4-3 and TRBJ1-4; 7 bases map to TRBD1. The CDR3 contains 17 residues. Germline V gene data show CDR1 as LGHNA and CDR2 as YSLEER. V gave up 0 bases and J gave up 2 bases; unmatched junction bases: 6. CDR3: CASSQEGEGATNEKLFF. In DNA form, the CDR3 reads TGCGCCAGCAGCCAAGAAGGGGAGGGGGCCACTAATGAAAAACTGTTTTTT.

The gene calls are TRBV6-5 and TRBJ1-6, with D unclear. CDR1 is MNHEY, CDR2 SVGAGI, per germline. This CDR3 has 12 amino acids. Trimming cost V 7 bases and J 8 bases, with 9 bases left between them. CDR3 amino acids: CASTGGYSPLHF. In nucleotides, the CDR3 is TGTGCCAGCACCGGCGGGTATTCACCCCTCCACTTT.

The chain joins TRBV18 to TRBJ2-3; D might be TRBD2 (6 bases). The CDR3 contains 16 residues. Trimming stripped 2 bases from V and 2 bases from J, with 14 bases between. Germline assignment: CDR1 KGHSH and CDR2 LQKENI. Here the CDR3 reads CASSPALEGPTDTQYF. CDR3 nucleotide sequence: TGTGCCAGCTCACCAGCGTTGGAGGGCCCCACAGATACGCAGTATTTT.

The chain employs TRBV6-1 and TRBJ2-5; D is tentatively TRBD1 or TRBD2 (5 bases each). Germline V lookup: CDR1 MNHNS, CDR2 SASEGT. The CDR3 extends over 15 amino acids. V was clipped by 7 bases and J by 4 bases, with 19 bases between them. DNA for the CDR3: TGTGCCAGCATTAGAGACAGTGACCTAGCAGAGACCCAGTACTTC. Translation gives CASIRDSDLAETQYF.

The rearrangement links TRBV11-3 to TRBJ1-1, with D perhaps matching TRBD1 (6 bases). The V gene's germline CDR1 is SGHNT and CDR2 YENEEA. V lost 3 bases and J 8 bases, leaving 13 bases between the germline ends. This CDR3 contains 13 residues. The CDR3 DNA follows: TGTGCCAGCAGCTTGCAGGGGCAGGTCGAAGCTTTCTTT. Translating it yields CASSLQGQVEAFF.

This chain uses TRBV7-3 with TRBJ2-2; D gene ambiguous. The germline gives CDR1 SGHTA, CDR2 FQGTGA. This CDR3 comprises 13 residues. Trimming removed 5 bases at V and 5 bases at J, with 9 bases between. The CDR3 spells CASSTSWTGELFF. The CDR3 bases are TGTGCCAGCAGCACGAGTTGGACCGGGGAGCTGTTTTTT.

J is TRBJ1-2 and V is TRBV2; 10 bases map to TRBD1. CDR3 size: 15 residues. Germline V CDR1 and CDR2: SNHLY, FYNNEI. V dropped 9 bases and J dropped 6; count of bases not matched to a gene: 13. For the CDR3, the DNA is TGTGCCAGAGACACGGCTGGACAGGGGGTTGATGGCTACACCTTC. This gives the protein CARDTAGQGVDGYTF.

This clone turned up a few times. The chain joins TRBV2 to TRBJ2-1; D is perhaps TRBD2 (5 bases). Germline CDR1 and CDR2: SNHLY and FYNNEI. V was shortened by 1 base and J by 2 bases, with 6 bases between the two germline ends. This CDR3 spans 14 amino acids. The CDR3 nucleotides are TGTGCCAGCAGTGAAGATAGCGCCTACAATGAGCAGTTCTTC. Protein product: CASSEDSAYNEQFF.

The chain uses TRBV18 and TRBJ2-7; a possible D gene is TRBD2 (5 bases). Germline CDR1 reads KGHSH; CDR2 reads LQKENI. The CDR3 spans 12 residues. Trimming took 5 bases from V and 0 from J, leaving 5 bases between them. For the CDR3, the DNA is TGTGCCAGCTCAGGGAGCTCCTACGAGCAGTACTTC. Translating gives CASSGSSYEQYF.

This CDR3 is CASSKAGVYPYEQYF. The CDR3 bases are TGTGCCAGCAGCAAAGCCGGGGTATACCCCTACGAGCAGTACTTC. The chain uses TRBV21-1 and TRBJ2-7; whether TRBD2, the table's D call, matches the DNA was not checked. TRBV21-1 is annotated as a pseudogene. The CDR3 sequence is 15 residues long.

J is TRBJ2-1 and V is TRBV5-5; TRBD2 agrees at 12 bases. Trimming cost V 4 bases and J 0 bases; bases outside gene matches: 5. Looked up from germline, CDR1 is SGHKS and CDR2 is YYEKEE (reference sequence). The CDR3 has 17 amino acids. CDR3 nucleotides: TGTGCCAGCAGCAGGACTAGCGGGGTTAGCTCCTACAATGAGCAGTTCTTC. Protein product: CASSRTSGVSSYNEQFF.

This clone was observed a single time. The V gene is TRBV11-2, the J gene TRBJ2-2, with 8 bases that match TRBD1. CDR1 is SGHAT and CDR2 is FQNNGV in the germline V gene. The CDR3 is made up of 18 amino acids. J was trimmed by 2 bases and V by 5 bases; bases with no gene match: 13. Written as DNA, the CDR3 is TGTGCCAGCAGCCTTAGACCGACAGGGGCCCTTAACACCGGGGAGCTGTTTTTT. Protein sequence: CASSLRPTGALNTGELFF.

This chain uses TRBV7-9 with TRBJ1-4; tentative D call: TRBD1 (5 bases). Germline CDR1 and CDR2: SEHNR and FQNEAQ (reference sequence). V lost 2 bases, J lost 0 bases, and 7 bases lay in between. CDR3 length: 15 amino acids. CDR3 sequence: CASSLQGTTNEKLFF. The DNA for the CDR3 is TGTGCCAGCAGCTTACAGGGAACAACTAATGAAAAACTGTTTTTT.

In this sample, this clone turned up a few times. The chain combines TRBV20-1 with TRBJ1-1, with D hard to call. The CDR3 covers 11 residues. In germline, CDR1 is DFQATT, CDR2 SNEGSKA (reference sequence). The germline V and J ends were trimmed by 4 bases and 2 bases, with 5 bases remaining between them. The CDR3 DNA follows: TGCAGTGCTAACGAAAACACTGAAGCTTTCTTT. Residues: CSANENTEAFF.

The V and J genes are TRBV5-5 and TRBJ2-3, with 7 bases fitting TRBD1. Germline CDR1 and CDR2: SGHKS and YYEKEE (reference sequence). The CDR3 has 15 amino acids. Trimming at V came to 0 bases and at J to 4 bases, leaving 5 bases not matched to a gene. CDR3 in amino acids: CASSLVGGLADTQYF. CDR3 bases: TGTGCCAGCAGCTTGGTAGGGGGCCTGGCAGATACGCAGTATTTT.

The J gene is TRBJ1-1, the V gene TRBV11-2; D unclear. The CDR3 runs 15 residues. Germline V gene sequence: CDR1 SGHAT, CDR2 FQNNGV. V was shortened by 0 bases and J by 3 bases, with 11 bases between the two germline ends. The CDR3 spells CASSLDIGSYTEAFF. The CDR3 DNA reads TGTGCCAGCAGCTTAGATATAGGTAGCTACACTGAAGCTTTCTTT.

This chain connects TRBV15 to TRBJ2-3, with unresolved D. The CDR3 is 15 amino acids. Germline CDR1 LNHNV, CDR2 YYDKDF (reference sequence). V lost 0 bases to trimming and J lost 0 bases, with 7 bases between them. The CDR3, as DNA: TGTGCCACCAGCAGAGATAGAGCTAGCACAGATACGCAGTATTTT. Translated: CATSRDRASTDTQYF.

This chain connects TRBV7-6 to TRBJ1-1; D unresolved. In germline, CDR1 is SGHVS, CDR2 FNYEAQ. The CDR3 is 13 residues long. V was cut by 1 base and J by 7 bases, with 10 bases left in between. The CDR3 DNA is TGTGCCAGCAGCTTAGGGGCCGGTAATGAAGCTTTCTTT. This sequence encodes CASSLGAGNEAFF. Based on the CDR3 plus reference TRBV7-6 and TRBJ1-1, the full variable domain is GAGVSQSPRYKVTKRGQDVALRCDPISGHVSLYWYRQALGQGPEFLTYFNYEAQQDKSGLPNDRFSAERPEGSISTLTIQRTEQRDSAMYRCASSLGAGNEAFFGQGTRLTVV.

J is TRBJ2-5 and V is TRBV6-1; D is uncertain. V lost 3 bases, J lost 5 bases, and 7 bases lay in between. The CDR3 has 12 amino acids. The germline V gene encodes CDR1 MNHNS and CDR2 SASEGT. The CDR3 here is CASSESQETQYF. The CDR3 DNA follows: TGTGCCAGCAGTGAGTCACAGGAGACCCAGTACTTC.

The V and J genes are TRBV19 and TRBJ1-2, with 9 bases fitting TRBD1. After removal of 6 bases from V and 8 bases from J, the junction contained 4 bases not matched to a gene. Germline-derived CDR1 and CDR2 are LNHDA and SQIVND (reference sequence). The CDR3 consists of 12 residues. As DNA, the CDR3 is TGTGCCAGTAGGAGGGGACAGGGCGGCTACACCTTC. Its protein is CASRRGQGGYTF. The full variable domain, with the rest looked up from reference TRBV19 and TRBJ1-2, is DGGITQSPKYLFRKEGQNVTLSCEQNLNHDAMYWYRQDPGQGLRLIYYSQIVNDFQKGDIAEGYSVSREKKESFPLTVTSAQKNPTAFYLCASRRGQGGYTFGSGTRLTVV.